This T cell receptor beta chain was sequenced in a study of regulatory T cells in long-lasting Graves disease. General study results and limits: Preferential use of TRBV28, TRBJ1-2 and TRBJ2-5 was seen in persistent disease.

The TCR beta library used iRepertoire HTBI primers with Arm-PCR amplification of CDR3. One entry per CDR3 protein results from TCRdb running MiXCR on the multiplex PCR reads. The data hold about 460,000 distinct CDR3 sequences, with roughly 23% observed a single time. V shed 6 bases, J shed 6 bases, and the junction held 10 bases outside the gene matches. The CDR3 runs 14 residues. Germline V lookup: CDR1 MDHEN, CDR2 SYDVKM. Noted time point: persistent/refractory GD, antithyroid drugs over 5 years with positive TRAb. PBMC RNA was the source of the TCR library. Graves' disease diagnosis followed American Thyroid Association guidelines. Patients hailed from an endocrinology department in Xi'an, China. In this sample, this clonotype turned up many times. Its specificity is not known.

This sequence originates from a female donor with Graves disease. V gene TRBV28 combines with J gene TRBJ2-7, with 8 bases identical to TRBD2. This sample comprised peripheral blood mononuclear cells (PBMCs), obtained when the disease was refractory, from a patient treated with antithyroid drugs. CDR3 nucleotide sequence: TGTGCCAGCAGCAGATGGGGACTAGTGGTCGAGCAGTACTTC. Its protein product is CASSRWGLVVEQYF.